This T cell receptor beta chain was identified during a study of blood T cell repertoires in COVID-19. Across the study: Sources were T cells, B-cell-depleted T cells, or PBMCs; the material itself was cDNA or gDNA.

As handled by the study authors: Reference gene primer amplification yielded estimated nucleated cell counts. The method was immunoSEQ multiplex PCR; TCRdb's version includes in-frame clones alone and lacks a portion of them. Clone size and V and J calls were adopted from that table, with D and trimming inferred from the DNA. The table shows about 180,000 clones, with around 83% occurring only once. Trimming removed 5 bases from V and 0 bases from J, with 19 bases in between. CDR3 length: 17 amino acids. Germline V CDR1 and CDR2: SGHTA, FQGTGA. Sample: peripheral blood. The chain has TRBV7-3 and TRBJ1-1, with unresolved D. The origin of this receptor is a human donor in a cohort sampled during active COVID-19. Here the CDR3 reads CASSLEGGNLMNTEAFF. Here the CDR3 DNA reads TGTGCCAGCAGCCTAGAAGGCGGCAATCTCATGAACACTGAAGCTTTCTTT.